This TCR beta chain emerged from a study of blood T cell repertoires in COVID-19. Study summary: The cDNA or gDNA used as material had been derived from T cells, B-cell-depleted T cells, or PBMCs.

Sequenced by immunoSEQ multiplex PCR; TCRdb stores in-frame clones only, minus some. The top ten hold approximately 4% of the sample, which has about 250,000 clones, 65% to 80% seen once. V shed 7 bases and J shed 4 bases, with 14 bases lying between them. The CDR3 sequence is 14 residues long. From germline, CDR1 is MDHEN and CDR2 SYDVKM. This clone appeared a single time. The sequencing sample was made of peripheral blood. This TCR came from a woman aged 40 to 49 with active or convalescent COVID-19. This chain connects TRBV28 to TRBJ1-5, with unresolved D. The CDR3 DNA sequence: TGTGCCAGCACCCCTCCCACGGGAAATCAGCCCCAGCATTTT. As protein: CASTPPTGNQPQHF.